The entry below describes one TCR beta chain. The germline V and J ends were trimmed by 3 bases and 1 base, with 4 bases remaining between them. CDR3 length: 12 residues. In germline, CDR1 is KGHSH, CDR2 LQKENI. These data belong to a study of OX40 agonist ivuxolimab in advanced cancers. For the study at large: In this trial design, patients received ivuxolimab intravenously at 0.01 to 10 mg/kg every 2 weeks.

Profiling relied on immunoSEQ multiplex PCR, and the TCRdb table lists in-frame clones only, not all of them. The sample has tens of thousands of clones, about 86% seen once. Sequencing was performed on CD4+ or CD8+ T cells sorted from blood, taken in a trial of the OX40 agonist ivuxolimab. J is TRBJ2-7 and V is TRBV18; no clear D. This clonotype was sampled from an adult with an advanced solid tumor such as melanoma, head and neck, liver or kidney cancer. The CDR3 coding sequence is TGTGCCAGCTCACCTCAGTCCTACGAGCAGTACTTC. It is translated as CASSPQSYEQYF.